The 17 T cell receptor beta chains below come from one sample, sequenced in a study of Graves' ophthalmopathy and Graves' hyperthyroidism. Investigators amplified TCR beta CDR3 regions from RNA transcripts. Amplification began with first-round RT-PCR using HTBI primers, then second-round multiplex PCR was performed. MiXCR was run by TCRdb on the multiplex PCR reads, yielding one entry per CDR3 protein. The profile shows hundreds of thousands of distinct CDR3 sequences, about two fifths of them singletons. Material: peripheral blood. These receptors originate from an adult man with Graves' ophthalmopathy.

On this clonotype: It may be a read error: a sequence one base away is much more abundant. The chain is built from TRBV19 and TRBJ1-1; 7 nucleotides align to TRBD1. The CDR3 is made up of 14 amino acids. Germline values: CDR1 LNHDA, CDR2 SQIVND (reference sequence). For the CDR3, the DNA is TGTGCCAGTTCCCAACGACAGGGATGGACTGAAGCTCTCTTT. Translating gives CASSQRQGWTEALF.

A remark on this clonotype: This may arise from a read error, as a much more abundant clone is one base away. Because it lacks the conserved phenylalanine or tryptophan at the end, this CDR3 is likely a read error. The rearrangement links TRBV9 to TRBJ1-1; D is ambiguous. Trimming took off 3 bases at V and 6 bases at J, with 6 bases between the two ends. CDR3 length: 11 amino acids. Germline V gene data show CDR1 as SGDLS and CDR2 as YYNGEE. As DNA, the CDR3 is TGTGCCAGCAGCGAAGGGTCTGAAGCTTTCCTT. Protein: CASSEGSEAFL.

This clonotype was counted a few times. The V call is TRBV4-1, the J call TRBJ1-6, with a weak D call TRBD1 (5 bases). Per the germline V gene, CDR1 is MGHRA and CDR2 is YSYEKL. Trimming took off 3 bases at V and 7 bases at J, with 16 bases between the two ends. This CDR3 region has 16 residues. The CDR3, as DNA: TGCGCCAGCAGCCACAACCGGGCCCGGGGCAATTCACCCCTCCACTTT. Amino acid sequence: CASSHNRARGNSPLHF.

The table lists this clonotype with many counts. J is TRBJ2-7 and V is TRBV7-9; D is ambiguous. V lost 2 bases and J 0 bases, leaving 8 bases between the germline ends. The germline V gene has CDR1 SEHNR and CDR2 FQNEAQ (reference sequence). The CDR3 has 14 residues. CDR3 protein: CASSLYPDSYEQYF. CDR3 nucleotide sequence: TGTGCCAGCAGCTTATATCCAGACTCCTACGAGCAGTACTTC.

The chain is built from TRBV20-1 and TRBJ2-7; 9 bases align to TRBD2. The CDR3 runs 15 residues. V trimming: 1 base; J trimming: 1 base; junction bases outside the gene matches: 5. Germline-derived CDR1 and CDR2 are DFQATT and SNEGSKA (reference sequence). CDR3 region: CSARVLAGVSYEQYF. The CDR3, as DNA: TGCAGTGCTAGAGTACTAGCGGGCGTATCCTACGAGCAGTACTTC.

At least ten counts were recorded for this clonotype. The V call is TRBV24-1, the J call TRBJ1-2; 7 nucleotides match TRBD1. Germline V gene lookup returns CDR1 KGHDR and CDR2 SFDVKD. The CDR3 has 14 amino acids. With V trimmed by 3 bases and J by 6 bases, 6 bases remained unmatched. The CDR3 region is CATSDAQGENGYTF. CDR3 coding DNA: TGTGCCACCAGTGATGCCCAGGGGGAAAATGGCTACACCTTC.

The genes are TRBV25-1 and TRBJ1-2, with 9 bases aligning to TRBD1. The CDR3 runs to 15 residues. J was trimmed by 8 bases and V by 4 bases; bases with no gene match: 11. In germline, CDR1 is MGHDK, CDR2 SYGVNS. CDR3 in amino acids: CASSASSGTGSGYTF. The CDR3 nucleotides read TGTGCCAGCAGTGCTAGTTCCGGGACAGGGAGCGGCTACACCTTC.

The chain joins TRBV10-2 to TRBJ1-2; 10 bases are a match to TRBD1. Losses at the gene ends were 10 bases for V and 4 bases for J; bases not matched to a gene: 12. CDR3 length: 15 residues. The germline CDR1 and CDR2 sequences are WSHSY and SAAADI. In DNA, the CDR3 is TGCGCCACCTTGGCCGGGACAGGGGAGGCCTATGGCTACACCTTC. This codes for CATLAGTGEAYGYTF.

The CDR3 reads CASSYTPDRSLMEQYF. The CDR3 bases are TGTGCCAGCAGTTACACTCCGGACAGGTCCCTTATGGAGCAGTACTTC. The V call is TRBV6-5, the J call TRBJ2-7; TRBD1 agrees at 7 bases. J lost 7 bases, V lost 2 bases, and 14 bases had no gene match. The germline CDR1 and CDR2 sequences are MNHEY and SVGAGI. The CDR3 is made up of 16 amino acids.

The rearrangement uses TRBV12-3 or TRBV12-4 and TRBJ1-6; weak D call: TRBD1 (6 bases). V lost 4 bases and J lost 0, with 13 bases in between. This CDR3 region has 17 residues. The CDR3 DNA is TGTGCCAGCAGTTCTGACAGGCCCAGCTCCTATAATTCACCCCTCCACTTT. It is translated as CASSSDRPSSYNSPLHF.

In its sample, this clonotype was seen once. No conserved phenylalanine or tryptophan ends this CDR3, so it is likely a read error. V gene TRBV10-3 combines with J gene TRBJ1-1; a possible D gene is TRBD1 (5 bases). The CDR3 runs 15 residues. Germline assignment: CDR1 ENHRY and CDR2 SYGVKD. The CDR3 DNA reads TGTGCCAGCAGTTACTCGGCGGGACGGAACACTGAAGCTTTCTCT. Protein: CASSYSAGRNTEAFS.

As to this clonotype: No conserved phenylalanine or tryptophan ends this CDR3, so it is likely a read error. No DNA is shown, since the ends of the CDR3 on it are uncertain; the CDR3 is the one TCRdb lists. The rearrangement joins TRBV7-9 to TRBJ1-4; the DNA was not compared with TRBD1, the D call given in the table. The germline CDR1 and CDR2 sequences are SEHNR and FQNEAQ (reference sequence). The CDR3 length equals 11 residues, ends included. CDR3 in amino acids: CASSAHRGGNY.

V and J are TRBV7-6 and TRBJ2-5; weak D call: TRBD1 (6 bases). Matching the DNA end better, TRBJ2-1 makes the J call doubtful. Germline loops: CDR1 SGHVS, CDR2 FNYEAQ. CDR3 length equals 14 residues. Here the CDR3 reads CASSSGTNHNEQFF. As DNA, the CDR3 is TGTGCCAGCAGTTCCGGGACAAATCACAATGAGCAGTTCTTC.

V is TRBV29-1 and J is TRBJ1-1; D is ambiguous. The CDR3 contains 12 residues. Germline CDR1 and CDR2: SQVTM and ANQGSEA. The germline V and J ends were trimmed by 8 bases and 0 bases, with 10 bases remaining between them. Here the CDR3 DNA reads TGCAGCACCTACGGTATGAACACTGAAGCTTTCTTT. Translating it yields CSTYGMNTEAFF.

At least ten counts were recorded for this clonotype. This chain joins TRBV7-2 and TRBJ2-5; 8 nucleotides line up with TRBD2. V trimming: 5 bases; J trimming: 5 bases; junction bases outside the gene matches: 10. Germline-derived CDR1 and CDR2 are SGHTA and FQGNSA. The CDR3 runs 15 residues. CDR3 sequence: CASSTQAGAGETQYF. The DNA for the CDR3 is TGTGCCAGCAGCACCCAAGCGGGGGCGGGGGAGACCCAGTACTTC.

The chain uses TRBV24-1 and TRBJ1-5; TRBD1 might be the D (5 bases). CDR1 is KGHDR and CDR2 is SFDVKD in the germline V gene. The CDR3 length is 12 residues. The V and J ends lost 3 bases and 12 bases respectively, with 11 bases between them. This CDR3 reads CATSDAGRLQHF. The CDR3 nucleotides read TGTGCCACCAGTGATGCGGGACGCCTCCAGCATTTT.

Many counts were recorded for this clonotype. The chain recombines TRBV2 with TRBJ2-7, with D hard to call. CDR3 length: 13 amino acids. Germline loops: CDR1 SNHLY, CDR2 FYNNEI. Trimming took 4 bases from V and 6 from J, leaving 13 bases between them. This chain's CDR3 is CASSVRSDSEQYF. Here the CDR3 DNA reads TGTGCCAGCAGTGTAAGGAGCGATAGCGAGCAGTACTTC. Complete variable domain (other parts from reference TRBV2 and TRBJ2-7): EPEVTQTPSHQVTQMGQEVILRCVPISNHLYFYWYRQILGQKVEFLVSFYNNEISEKSEIFDDQFSVERPDGSNFTLKIRSTKLEDSAMYFCASSVRSDSEQYFGPGTRLTVT.